The sequence of this TCR beta chain was determined in a study of human T cells and chemical hapten exposure. As originally analysed: A per-sample median of 95,638 TCRs was observed, with a range of about 23,224 to 690,600. MiXCR, run by TCRdb on the RACE reads, gives a single entry per CDR3 protein. What appears here as the V and J calls and clone size reflects TCRdb's work, not the paper's. The sample has 95,000 or so distinct CDR3 sequences; approximately 10% are singletons. Findings of the study overall: Donors' alopecia may make their immune response differ from healthy people's. Expanded TCRs made up significantly more big CDR3 similarity clusters than controls did.

Indicated time point: patch test 2, 6 weeks after DPC sensitization. Sample treatment: therapeutic diphenylcyclopropenone sensitization with weekly scalp DPC. Blood draws preceded each patch test application. This CDR3 region has 17 residues. The V gene end was trimmed by 4 bases and the J gene end by 4 bases; junction bases not matched to a gene: 13. Germline loops: CDR1 MNHEY, CDR2 SVGAGI. This clonotype was recorded at least ten times. Its antigen remains unknown. This rearrangement joins TRBV6-5 to TRBJ1-2; TRBD1 agrees at 9 bases. This TCR derives from a woman aged 40 to 50 with alopecia areata. Some clones in this sample may be carry-over from other donors' samples. This specimen consisted of whole blood, obtained in connection with sensitization to the hapten diphenylcyclopropenone (DPC). The DNA for the CDR3 is TGTGCCAGCAGTTTCGACTCCGGGACAGGGAGAAGCTATGGCTACACCTTC. Translating gives CASSFDSGTGRSYGYTF.